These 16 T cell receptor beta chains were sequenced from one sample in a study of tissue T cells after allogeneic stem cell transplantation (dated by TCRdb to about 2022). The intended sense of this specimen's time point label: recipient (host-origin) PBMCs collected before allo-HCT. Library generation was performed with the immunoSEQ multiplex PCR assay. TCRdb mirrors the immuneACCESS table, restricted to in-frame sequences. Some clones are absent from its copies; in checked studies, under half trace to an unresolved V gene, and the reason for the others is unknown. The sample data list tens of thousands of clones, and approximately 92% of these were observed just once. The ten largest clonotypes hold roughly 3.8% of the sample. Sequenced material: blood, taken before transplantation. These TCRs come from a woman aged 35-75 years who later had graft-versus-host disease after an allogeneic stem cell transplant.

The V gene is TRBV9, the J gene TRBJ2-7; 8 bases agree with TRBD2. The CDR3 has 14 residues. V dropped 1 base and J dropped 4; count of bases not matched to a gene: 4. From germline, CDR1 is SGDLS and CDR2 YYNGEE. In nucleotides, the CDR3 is TGTGCCAGCAGCGTATGGCCTAGCGGGTACGAGCAGTACTTC. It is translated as CASSVWPSGYEQYF.

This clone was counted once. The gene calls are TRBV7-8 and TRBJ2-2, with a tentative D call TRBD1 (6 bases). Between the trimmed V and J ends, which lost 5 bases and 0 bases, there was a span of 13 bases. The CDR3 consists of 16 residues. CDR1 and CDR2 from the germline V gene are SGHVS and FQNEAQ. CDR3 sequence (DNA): TGTGCCAGCAGCCCCCGGACAGCCTCGAACACCGGGGAGCTGTTTTTT. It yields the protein CASSPRTASNTGELFF. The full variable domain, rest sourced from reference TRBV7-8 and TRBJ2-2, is GAGVSQSPRYKVAKRGQDVALRCDPISGHVSLFWYQQALGQGPEFLTYFQNEAQLDKSGLPSDRFFAERPEGSVSTLKIQRTQQEDSAVYLCASSPRTASNTGELFFGEGSRLTVL.

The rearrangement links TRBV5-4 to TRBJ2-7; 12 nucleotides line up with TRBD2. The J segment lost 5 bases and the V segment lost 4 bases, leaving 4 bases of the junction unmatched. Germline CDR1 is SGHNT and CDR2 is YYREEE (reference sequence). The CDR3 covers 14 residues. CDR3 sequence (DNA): TGTGCCAGCAGCCCACGACTAGCGGGAGACGAGCAGTACTTC. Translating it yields CASSPRLAGDEQYF.

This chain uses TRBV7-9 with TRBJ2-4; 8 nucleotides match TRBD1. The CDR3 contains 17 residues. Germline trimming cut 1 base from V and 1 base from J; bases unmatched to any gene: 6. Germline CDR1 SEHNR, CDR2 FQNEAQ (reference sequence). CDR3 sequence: CASSLVRQGWAKNIQYF. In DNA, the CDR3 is TGTGCCAGCAGCTTAGTACGACAGGGGTGGGCCAAAAACATTCAGTACTTC.

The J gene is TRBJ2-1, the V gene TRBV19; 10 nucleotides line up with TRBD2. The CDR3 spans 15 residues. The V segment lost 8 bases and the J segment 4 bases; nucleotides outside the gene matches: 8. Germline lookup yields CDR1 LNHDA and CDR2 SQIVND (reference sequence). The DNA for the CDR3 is TGTGCCAGTGGAGGGACTAGCGAGGGATACAATGAGCAGTTCTTC. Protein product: CASGGTSEGYNEQFF. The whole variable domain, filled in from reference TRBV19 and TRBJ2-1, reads DGGITQSPKYLFRKEGQNVTLSCEQNLNHDAMYWYRQDPGQGLRLIYYSQIVNDFQKGDIAEGYSVSREKKESFPLTVTSAQKNPTAFYLCASGGTSEGYNEQFFGPGTRLTVL.

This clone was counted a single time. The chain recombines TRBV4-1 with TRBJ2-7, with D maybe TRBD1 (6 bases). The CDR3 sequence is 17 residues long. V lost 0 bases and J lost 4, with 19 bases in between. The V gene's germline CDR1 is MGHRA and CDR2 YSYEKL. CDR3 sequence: CASSQDHGQSYHYEQYF. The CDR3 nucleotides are TGCGCCAGCAGCCAAGATCATGGACAGTCTTACCATTACGAGCAGTACTTC.

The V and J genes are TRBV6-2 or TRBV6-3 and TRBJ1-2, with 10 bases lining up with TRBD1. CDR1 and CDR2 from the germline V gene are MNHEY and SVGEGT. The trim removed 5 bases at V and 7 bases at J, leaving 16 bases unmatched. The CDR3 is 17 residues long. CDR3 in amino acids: CASSPRWDRGHQGGYTF. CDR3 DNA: TGTGCCAGCAGTCCCCGGTGGGACAGGGGACATCAAGGTGGCTACACCTTC.

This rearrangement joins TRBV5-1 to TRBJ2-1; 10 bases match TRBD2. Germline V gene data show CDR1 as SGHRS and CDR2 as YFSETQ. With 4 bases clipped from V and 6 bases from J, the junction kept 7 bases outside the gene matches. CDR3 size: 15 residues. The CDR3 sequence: CASSARSGRANEQFF. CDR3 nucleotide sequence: TGCGCCAGCAGCGCCCGGAGCGGGAGGGCCAATGAGCAGTTCTTC.

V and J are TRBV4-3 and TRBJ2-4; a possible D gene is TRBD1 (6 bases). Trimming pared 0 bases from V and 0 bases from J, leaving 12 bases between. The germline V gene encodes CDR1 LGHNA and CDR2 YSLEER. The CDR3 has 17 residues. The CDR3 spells CASSQDRQDLAKNIQYF. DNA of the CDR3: TGCGCCAGCAGCCAAGATCGACAGGATTTAGCCAAAAACATTCAGTACTTC.

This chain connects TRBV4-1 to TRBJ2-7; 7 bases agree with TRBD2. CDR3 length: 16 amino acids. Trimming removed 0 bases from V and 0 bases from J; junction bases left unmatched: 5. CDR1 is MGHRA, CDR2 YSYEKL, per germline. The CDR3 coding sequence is TGCGCCAGCAGCCAAGATGGAGCGGGGAACTCCTACGAGCAGTACTTC. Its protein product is CASSQDGAGNSYEQYF.

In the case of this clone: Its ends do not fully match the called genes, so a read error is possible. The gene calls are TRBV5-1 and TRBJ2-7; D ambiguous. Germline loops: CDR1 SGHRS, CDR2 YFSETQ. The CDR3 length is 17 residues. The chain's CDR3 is CASSPGWRRDFSYEQHF. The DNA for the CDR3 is TGCGCCAGCAGCCCTGGGTGGCGGAGAGATTTCTCCTACGAGCAGCACTTC.

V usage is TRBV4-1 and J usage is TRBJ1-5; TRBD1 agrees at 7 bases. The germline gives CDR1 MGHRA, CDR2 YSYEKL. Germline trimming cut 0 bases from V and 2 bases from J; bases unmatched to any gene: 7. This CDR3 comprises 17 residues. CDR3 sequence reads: CASSQERTGRGNQPQHF. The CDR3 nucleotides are TGCGCCAGCAGCCAAGAGAGGACAGGTCGGGGCAATCAGCCCCAGCATTTT.

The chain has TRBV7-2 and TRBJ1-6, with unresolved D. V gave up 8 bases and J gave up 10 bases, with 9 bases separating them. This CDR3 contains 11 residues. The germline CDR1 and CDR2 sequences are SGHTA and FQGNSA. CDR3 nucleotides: TGTGCCAGCCCCCCGGAGTCACCCCTCCACTTT. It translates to CASPPESPLHF.

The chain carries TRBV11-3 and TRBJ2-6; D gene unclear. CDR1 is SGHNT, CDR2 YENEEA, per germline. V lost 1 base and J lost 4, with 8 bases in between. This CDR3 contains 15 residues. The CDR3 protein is CASSLGGGGANVLTF. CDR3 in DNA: TGTGCCAGCAGCTTAGGAGGTGGGGGGGCCAACGTCCTGACTTTC.

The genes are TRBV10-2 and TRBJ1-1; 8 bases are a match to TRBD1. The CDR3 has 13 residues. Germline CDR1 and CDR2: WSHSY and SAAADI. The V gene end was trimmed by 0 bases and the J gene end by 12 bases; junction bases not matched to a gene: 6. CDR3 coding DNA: TGCGCCAGCAGTGAGTCTACAGGGGGAATGTCTTTCTTT. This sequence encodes CASSESTGGMSFF.

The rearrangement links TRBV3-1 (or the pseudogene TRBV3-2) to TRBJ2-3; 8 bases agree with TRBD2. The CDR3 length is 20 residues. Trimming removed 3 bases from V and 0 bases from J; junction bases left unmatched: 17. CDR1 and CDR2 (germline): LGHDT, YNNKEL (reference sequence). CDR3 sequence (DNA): TGTGCCAGCAGCCAGGTCTTTACGGGAGGGTTACTAATAAGCACAGATACGCAGTATTTT. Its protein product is CASSQVFTGGLLISTDTQYF.